This passage covers 22 T cell receptor beta chains from one sample sequenced in a study of blood T cell repertoires in COVID-19. Sequencing was performed with immunoSEQ multiplex PCR; in TCRdb, only in-frame clones are kept and a portion is missing. Of about 190,000 clones listed, 90% are singletons. The specimen sequenced was peripheral blood. These receptors were obtained from a man aged 45-65 years with acute or convalescent COVID-19.

The chain links TRBV11-2 to TRBJ2-1; 10 bases fit TRBD1. This CDR3 has 17 amino acids. Germline V gene sequence: CDR1 SGHAT, CDR2 FQNNGV. After removal of 2 bases from V and 8 bases from J, the junction contained 12 bases not matched to a gene. The CDR3 protein is CASSLPDRGAPGDEQFF. CDR3 in DNA: TGTGCCAGCAGCTTACCGGACAGGGGGGCGCCGGGCGATGAGCAGTTCTTC.

This chain links TRBV5-1 with TRBJ2-7; maybe TRBD2 (6 bases). Per the germline V gene, CDR1 is SGHRS and CDR2 is YFSETQ. V dropped 3 bases and J dropped 3 bases, with 16 bases sitting between them. The CDR3 loop spans 15 amino acids. CDR3 in DNA: TGCGCCAGCAGCTGGGGGGTAGGAACAGGCTACGAGCAGTACTTC. This translates into CASSWGVGTGYEQYF.

This clone was counted a single time. J is TRBJ2-1 and V is TRBV9; 10 bases fit TRBD2. Trimming removed 4 bases from V and 3 bases from J; junction bases left unmatched: 10. The CDR3 runs to 17 residues. Germline CDR1 SGDLS, CDR2 YYNGEE. The CDR3 loop is CASSHRTSGRLYNEQFF. The DNA for the CDR3 is TGTGCCAGCAGCCACCGGACTAGCGGCCGTCTCTACAATGAGCAGTTCTTC.

The chain has TRBV7-9 and TRBJ1-1; 8 nucleotides line up with TRBD1. V trimming: 3 bases; J trimming: 9 bases; junction bases outside the gene matches: 6. Germline CDR1 reads SEHNR; CDR2 reads FQNEAQ (reference sequence). The CDR3 has 13 amino acids. CDR3 DNA sequence: TGTGCCAGCAGCTTGCCAGGGGGCGTACAAGCTTTCTTT. Amino acids: CASSLPGGVQAFF.

The rearrangement joins TRBV27 to TRBJ2-3; D is undetermined. CDR3 length: 12 amino acids. The V end was cut by 4 bases, the J end by 8 bases, with 10 bases between. Germline V gene lookup returns CDR1 MNHEY and CDR2 SMNVEV (reference sequence). CDR3 amino acids: CASSWRRGTQYF. The CDR3 region has the DNA TGTGCCAGCAGTTGGCGCCGAGGTACGCAGTATTTT.

The rearrangement uses TRBV9 and TRBJ1-4, with 8 positions matching TRBD1. V shed 5 bases, J shed 0 bases, and the junction held 9 bases outside the gene matches. Per germline, CDR1 SGDLS and CDR2 YYNGEE. CDR3 length: 17 amino acids. The CDR3, as DNA: TGTGCCAGCAGTCTAGGACAGGGAACCGCAACTAATGAAAAACTGTTTTTT. It is translated as CASSLGQGTATNEKLFF.

The rearrangement links TRBV19 to TRBJ1-2, with D uncertain. Trimming removed 3 bases from V and 0 bases from J, with 8 bases in between. Germline loops: CDR1 LNHDA, CDR2 SQIVND (reference sequence). This CDR3 has 14 residues. This CDR3 is CASSITGSNYGYTF. CDR3 DNA: TGTGCCAGTAGTATTACCGGGTCTAACTATGGCTACACCTTC. The whole variable domain, filled in from reference TRBV19 and TRBJ1-2, reads DGGITQSPKYLFRKEGQNVTLSCEQNLNHDAMYWYRQDPGQGLRLIYYSQIVNDFQKGDIAEGYSVSREKKESFPLTVTSAQKNPTAFYLCASSITGSNYGYTFGSGTRLTVV.

The rearrangement joins TRBV6-5 to TRBJ2-7; 10 bases match TRBD1. The ends lost 6 bases at V and 9 bases at J; junction bases unmatched: 14. CDR1 is MNHEY, CDR2 SVGAGI, per germline. CDR3 length: 15 amino acids. The CDR3 DNA sequence: TGTGCCAGCAGCGGGGGCCCGGGACAGGGGTCGCGGCAGTACGTC. Translated: CASSGGPGQGSRQYV.

The chain recombines TRBV28 with TRBJ2-3; 7 nucleotides line up with TRBD2. Trimming at V came to 3 bases and at J to 10 bases, leaving 13 bases not matched to a gene. The CDR3 is made up of 15 amino acids. Germline-derived CDR1 and CDR2 are MDHEN and SYDVKM. The DNA for the CDR3 is TGTGCCAGCAGTTTGGGGGGGACCGCTACCTTTCCGCAGTATTTT. Its translation is CASSLGGTATFPQYF.

V gene TRBV19 combines with J gene TRBJ2-1; tentative D call: TRBD2 (6 bases). V was trimmed by 6 bases and J by 10 bases, leaving 16 bases between them. This CDR3 region has 13 residues. Germline values: CDR1 LNHDA, CDR2 SQIVND (reference sequence). CDR3 sequence: CASSNLGGSEQFF. CDR3 nucleotides: TGTGCCAGTAGCAACCTCGGGGGTTCGGAGCAGTTCTTC. Variable domain in full (rest from reference TRBV19 and TRBJ2-1): DGGITQSPKYLFRKEGQNVTLSCEQNLNHDAMYWYRQDPGQGLRLIYYSQIVNDFQKGDIAEGYSVSREKKESFPLTVTSAQKNPTAFYLCASSNLGGSEQFFGPGTRLTVL.

The chain carries TRBV7-3 and TRBJ2-5; D may be TRBD1 (6 bases). The ends were cut back, 1 base at V and 5 bases at J, with 14 bases in the middle. CDR1 and CDR2 from the germline V gene are SGHTA and FQGTGA. CDR3 length equals 15 residues. CDR3 region: CASSLNGSRGETQYF. CDR3 sequence (DNA): TGTGCCAGCAGCTTAAACGGTTCAAGGGGGGAGACCCAGTACTTC.

This chain connects TRBV5-1 to TRBJ1-1; a possible D gene is TRBD1 (6 bases). V lost 3 bases, J lost 4 bases, and 19 bases lay in between. Germline-derived CDR1 and CDR2 are SGHRS and YFSETQ. The CDR3 sequence is 16 residues long. CDR3 region: CASSSVRNRELTEAFF. In DNA, the CDR3 is TGCGCCAGCAGCTCCGTGCGTAACAGGGAGCTCACTGAAGCTTTCTTT.

Regarding this clone: Other DNA sequences from this sample encode an identical CDR3 as well. J is TRBJ1-4 and V is TRBV30; TRBD1 matches 7 bases. The V segment lost 0 bases and the J segment 8 bases; nucleotides outside the gene matches: 3. Germline CDR1 and CDR2: GTSNPN and SVGIG (reference sequence). The CDR3 has 13 amino acids. The CDR3 nucleotides are TGTGCCTGGAGTGTACAGGGGCGGGAAAAACTGTTTTTT. Translating gives CAWSVQGREKLFF.

V usage is TRBV24-1 and J usage is TRBJ2-5, with 9 bases fitting TRBD2. The length of the CDR3 is 14 residues. Unmatched junction bases numbered 5, after V lost 5 bases and J lost 5 bases. Germline CDR1 KGHDR, CDR2 SFDVKD. CDR3 protein: CATSVGGRVETQYF. In nucleotides, the CDR3 is TGTGCCACCAGTGTAGGCGGGAGGGTTGAGACCCAGTACTTC.

V and J are TRBV3-1 (or the pseudogene TRBV3-2) and TRBJ2-5, with D possibly being TRBD2 (5 bases). This CDR3 spans 13 amino acids. V was cut by 4 bases and J by 4 bases, with 10 bases left in between. Per the germline V gene, CDR1 is LGHDT and CDR2 is YNNKEL (reference sequence). CDR3 sequence reads: CASSRGRGETQYF. CDR3 nucleotides: TGTGCCAGCAGCCGCGGGCGAGGAGAGACCCAGTACTTC.

The chain is built from TRBV27 and TRBJ2-7, with D possibly matching TRBD2 (7 bases). V lost 7 bases to trimming and J lost 4 bases, with 14 bases between them. Germline V gene sequence: CDR1 MNHEY, CDR2 SMNVEV (reference sequence). The CDR3 is made up of 13 amino acids. The CDR3 nucleotides are TGTGCCAGCACCAAAAGGGGGGGGTACGAGCAGTACTTC. Protein product: CASTKRGGYEQYF.

The gene calls are TRBV7-8 and TRBJ1-4; D gene unclear. Germline V gives CDR1 SGHVS, CDR2 FQNEAQ. The V gene lost 5 bases and the J gene lost 3 bases, with 16 bases spanning the gap. This CDR3 comprises 16 residues. The CDR3 DNA sequence: TGTGCCAGCAGCCCGAAAAACTACGCGGCTAATGAAAAACTGTTTTTT. Its protein is CASSPKNYAANEKLFF.

This rearrangement joins TRBV4-3 to TRBJ1-2; D remains ambiguous. V was cut by 1 base and J by 6 bases, with 15 bases left in between. Germline V gene lookup returns CDR1 LGHNA and CDR2 YSLEER. The CDR3 sequence is 15 residues long. This CDR3 is CASSQAWQRRNGYTF. CDR3 in DNA: TGCGCCAGCAGCCAAGCGTGGCAGCGCAGAAATGGCTACACCTTC.

CDR3 loop: CASSGPGSGAYNEQFF. The CDR3 nucleotides read TGTGCCAGCAGTGGCCCCGGTAGCGGGGCTTACAATGAGCAGTTCTTC. The V gene is TRBV6-6, the J gene TRBJ2-1; 8 bases map to TRBD2. CDR3 length: 16 amino acids. With 5 bases clipped from V and 4 bases from J, the junction kept 10 bases outside the gene matches. The germline V gene has CDR1 MNHNY and CDR2 SVGAGI (reference sequence).

The CDR3 protein is CASTGQLNTEAFF. Written as DNA, the CDR3 is TGTGCCAGCACCGGACAGCTGAACACTGAAGCTTTCTTT. The J gene is TRBJ1-1, the V gene TRBV7-2, with D tentatively TRBD1 (6 bases). The germline CDR1 and CDR2 sequences are SGHTA and FQGNSA. CDR3 size: 13 residues. V was clipped by 7 bases and J by 0 bases, with 9 bases between them.

CDR3 bases: TGTGCCAGCAAAACCCCCACAGGGGTCATCAATCAGCCCCAGCATTTT. It encodes CASKTPTGVINQPQHF. The chain joins TRBV28 to TRBJ1-5; 7 nucleotides align to TRBD1. Per the germline V gene, CDR1 is MDHEN and CDR2 is SYDVKM. J gave up 3 bases and V 7 bases, and 12 bases lay outside the gene matches. The CDR3 totals 16 residues.

The V gene is TRBV2, the J gene TRBJ1-1; D may be TRBD1 (5 bases). V gave up 5 bases and J gave up 1 base, with 8 bases separating them. Germline V gene lookup returns CDR1 SNHLY and CDR2 FYNNEI. The CDR3 contains 13 residues. The CDR3 DNA follows: TGTGCCAGCAGTTCGGACAAGAACACTGAAGCTTTCTTT. Translation: CASSSDKNTEAFF.